Given below is one TCR beta chain in context. The entry originates in a study of blood T cell repertoires in COVID-19. Germline assignment: CDR1 KGHSH and CDR2 LQKENI. The CDR3 has 13 amino acids. The germline V and J ends were trimmed by 1 base and 8 bases, with 11 bases remaining between them. Data came from immunoSEQ multiplex PCR; TCRdb stores just in-frame clones and leaves some out. The repertoire includes 75,000 to 95,000 clones, around 83% of them detected once, and approximately 25% sits in the top ten. The clonotype was recovered from a human donor in a cohort sampled during active COVID-19. Sequencing input: peripheral blood. The chain combines TRBV18 with TRBJ1-2; D possibly corresponds to TRBD1 (5 bases). The CDR3 DNA follows: TGTGCCAGCTCACCACGGCAGGGAAGAGGCTACACCTTC. Protein: CASSPRQGRGYTF.